This TCR beta chain was captured by sequencing in a study of neurological immune-mediated disorders. Germline V lookup: CDR1 DFQATT, CDR2 SNEGSKA (reference sequence). V was pared by 6 bases and J by 3 bases, with 12 bases between. The CDR3 runs to 12 residues. This clonotype has at least ten counts. TCRdb re-called the 5' RACE reads with MiXCR, one entry per CDR3 protein. The sample lists approximately 90,000 distinct CDR3 sequences, about 3.8% occurring once. Sequencing used PBMCs. The clonotype originates from a woman younger than 35 with multiple sclerosis. V gene TRBV20-1 combines with J gene TRBJ2-7; weak D call: TRBD2 (6 bases). The CDR3 coding sequence is TGCAGTGCCCCTGGGACTTTCTACGAGCAGTACTTC. It codes for CSAPGTFYEQYF.